These 30 T cell receptor beta chains share one sample of origin, sequenced in a study of blood T cell repertoires in COVID-19. Clones were sequenced by immunoSEQ multiplex PCR, and TCRdb holds only the in-frame ones, with some missing. The sample lists about 180,000 clones; roughly 81% were seen once. The specimen sequenced was peripheral blood. The receptor source for this set is a woman at least 80 years old with COVID-19, enrolled during active disease.

This clone has ten or more counts. The chain couples TRBV7-8 to TRBJ2-1; 12 nucleotides match TRBD2. Losses at the gene ends were 4 bases for V and 3 bases for J; bases not matched to a gene: 4. Germline V gene data show CDR1 as SGHVS and CDR2 as FQNEAQ. The CDR3 is 16 residues long. The CDR3 DNA sequence: TGTGCCAGCAGCTCACTAGCGGGGGGTCACTACAATGAGCAGTTCTTC. Its translation: CASSSLAGGHYNEQFF.

V is TRBV9 and J is TRBJ2-7, with 10 bases aligning to TRBD1. Germline lookup yields CDR1 SGDLS and CDR2 YYNGEE. V lost 4 bases to trimming and J lost 7 bases; unmatched junction nucleotides: 11. This CDR3 is built from 15 residues. The DNA of the CDR3 is TGTGCCAGCAGCCCTCGTCCCGGGACAGGGGCGGAGCAGTACTTC. Translation gives CASSPRPGTGAEQYF.

The genes are TRBV13 and TRBJ1-2; D ambiguous. Deletions cut 2 bases from V and 6 bases from J, with 13 bases between. CDR3 length: 14 residues. Germline V gives CDR1 PRHDT, CDR2 FYEKMQ (reference sequence). Here the CDR3 DNA reads TGTGCCAGCAGCTTATTAGCAGGAGGTGATGGCTACACCTTC. Amino acid sequence: CASSLLAGGDGYTF.

The chain joins TRBV7-9 to TRBJ2-7; TRBD1 aligns across 10 bases. The germline gives CDR1 SEHNR, CDR2 FQNEAQ (reference sequence). The CDR3 length is 14 residues. Trimming removed 2 bases from V and 5 bases from J; junction bases left unmatched: 3. The chain's CDR3 is CASSLWDRGDEQYF. The CDR3 coding sequence is TGTGCCAGCAGCTTATGGGACAGGGGTGACGAGCAGTACTTC.

This rearrangement joins TRBV28 to TRBJ1-5; D gene ambiguous. The V and J ends lost 4 bases and 3 bases respectively, with 13 bases between them. CDR1 is MDHEN, CDR2 SYDVKM, per germline. CDR3 length: 15 residues. The CDR3 region is CASSSLSPINQPQHF. The CDR3, as DNA: TGTGCCAGCAGTTCTCTATCACCAATCAATCAGCCCCAGCATTTT.

This clone was seen a few times. This rearrangement joins TRBV3-1 (or the pseudogene TRBV3-2) to TRBJ1-1; TRBD1 might be the D (6 bases). The V end lost 2 bases, the J end lost 7 bases, and 11 bases lay between the germline ends. The V gene's germline CDR1 is LGHDT and CDR2 YNNKEL (reference sequence). The CDR3 extends over 13 amino acids. The CDR3 coding sequence is TGTGCCAGCAGCCAATCACAGGGAATTGAAGCTTTCTTT. Amino acid sequence: CASSQSQGIEAFF.

The chain uses TRBV10-3 and TRBJ1-1, with D perhaps matching TRBD1 (5 bases). The germline CDR1 and CDR2 sequences are ENHRY and SYGVKD. Trimming shortened V by 7 bases and J by 1 base, and 10 bases separated the two germline ends. The CDR3 is made up of 13 amino acids. CDR3 DNA sequence: TGTGCCATCACTCAGGGTCCGAACACTGAAGCTTTCTTT. Translation: CAITQGPNTEAFF.

The chain is built from TRBV5-1 and TRBJ2-7; D is unclear. Germline V gives CDR1 SGHRS, CDR2 YFSETQ. V dropped 4 bases and J dropped 3 bases, with 5 bases sitting between them. This CDR3 region has 11 residues. The CDR3 sequence: CASSQDYEQYF. In nucleotides, the CDR3 is TGCGCCAGCAGCCAGGACTACGAGCAGTACTTC.

The rearrangement uses TRBV5-5 and TRBJ1-1, with D possibly being TRBD1 (5 bases). CDR1 and CDR2 (germline): SGHKS, YYEKEE (reference sequence). The CDR3 has 16 residues. Trimming took off 2 bases at V and 6 bases at J, with 20 bases between the two ends. The CDR3 DNA reads as TGTGCCAGCAGCTTTTTCCGGGGGATGGAGGGCGCTGAAGCTTTCTTT. Its translation is CASSFFRGMEGAEAFF.

V usage is TRBV29-1 and J usage is TRBJ2-3; TRBD2 aligns across 9 bases. The junction had 2 bases not matched to a gene; V was cut back by 4 bases and J by 0 bases. CDR1 and CDR2 from the germline V gene are SQVTM and ANQGSEA. The CDR3 spans 14 residues. CDR3 DNA sequence: TGCAGCGTTGTCCTAGCGGGGAGCACAGATACGCAGTATTTT. Its protein product is CSVVLAGSTDTQYF.

In this sample, this clone turned up many times. The rearrangement joins TRBV28 to TRBJ1-1; D may be TRBD1 (5 bases). CDR1 is MDHEN, CDR2 SYDVKM, per germline. Between the trimmed V and J ends, which lost 5 bases and 0 bases, there was a span of 10 bases. CDR3 length equals 14 residues. The CDR3 reads CASSPGHLNTEAFF. The CDR3, as DNA: TGTGCCAGCAGTCCCGGACATTTGAACACTGAAGCTTTCTTT.

The rearrangement uses TRBV19 and TRBJ1-4; a possible D gene is TRBD1 (5 bases). This CDR3 comprises 15 residues. The germline gives CDR1 LNHDA, CDR2 SQIVND (reference sequence). The germline V and J ends were trimmed by 4 bases and 0 bases, with 9 bases remaining between them. The CDR3 coding sequence is TGTGCCAGTAGTAAATGGACAACAACTAATGAAAAACTGTTTTTT. This encodes CASSKWTTTNEKLFF.

This clone was seen a single time. The CDR3 nucleotides read TGTGCCAGCAGCCCCGAAGGAGCGGGGGCAAACATTCAGTACTTC. As protein: CASSPEGAGANIQYF. V is TRBV3-1 (or the pseudogene TRBV3-2) and J is TRBJ2-4, with TRBD2 identical over 8 bases. V dropped 4 bases and J dropped 6; count of bases not matched to a gene: 8. The CDR3 has 15 residues. CDR1 LGHDT and CDR2 YNNKEL come from the germline V gene (reference sequence).

J is TRBJ1-6 and V is TRBV7-2; D unclear. Germline CDR1 and CDR2: SGHTA and FQGNSA. V dropped 6 bases and J dropped 0 bases, with 9 bases sitting between them. The CDR3 length is 15 residues. In nucleotides, the CDR3 is TGTGCCAGCAGTCTTTTGTACTCCTATAATTCACCCCTCCACTTT. It translates to CASSLLYSYNSPLHF.

The V gene is TRBV27, the J gene TRBJ2-3; 8 bases fit TRBD2. The CDR3 runs 17 residues. Germline CDR1 reads MNHEY; CDR2 reads SMNVEV (reference sequence). The trim removed 0 bases at V and 4 bases at J, leaving 9 bases unmatched. CDR3 nucleotides: TGTGCCAGCAGTTTATCCTTCTACAGCGGGAGATCAGATACGCAGTATTTT. Amino acid sequence: CASSLSFYSGRSDTQYF.

This sequence joins TRBV9 and TRBJ1-1; TRBD1 might be the D (5 bases). The CDR3 runs to 14 residues. Trimming cost V 4 bases and J 6 bases, with 16 bases left between them. Germline CDR1 and CDR2: SGDLS and YYNGEE. The CDR3 loop reads CASSPDLRGAEAFF. CDR3 in DNA: TGTGCCAGCAGCCCGGACTTGCGGGGGGCTGAAGCTTTCTTT. The full variable domain, rest sourced from reference TRBV9 and TRBJ1-1, is DSGVTQTPKHLITATGQRVTLRCSPRSGDLSVYWYQQSLDQGLQFLIQYYNGEERAKGNILERFSAQQFPDLHSELNLSSLELGDSALYFCASSPDLRGAEAFFGQGTRLTVV.

V and J are TRBV4-3 and TRBJ2-7; 8 bases fit TRBD2. CDR1 and CDR2 (germline): LGHNA, YSLEER. The V segment lost 4 bases and the J segment 3 bases; nucleotides outside the gene matches: 5. The CDR3 totals 14 residues. In DNA, the CDR3 is TGCGCCAGCAGCCCCCTAGCGGGCCGCTACGAGCAGTACTTC. Residues: CASSPLAGRYEQYF.

This clone was detected only a few times. The gene calls are TRBV6-5 and TRBJ1-2; D not certain. Germline CDR1 MNHEY, CDR2 SVGAGI. V lost 6 bases to trimming and J lost 3 bases, with 11 bases between them. This CDR3 has 13 residues. CDR3 in DNA: TGTGCCAGCAGATTGACATTAGACTATGGCTACACCTTC. Residues: CASRLTLDYGYTF.

This chain joins TRBV4-1 and TRBJ1-2; TRBD1 agrees at 7 bases. Germline trimming cut 4 bases from V and 1 base from J; bases unmatched to any gene: 6. The CDR3 loop spans 15 amino acids. Looked up from germline, CDR1 is MGHRA and CDR2 is YSYEKL. The CDR3 bases are TGCGCCAGCAGCCTGGGACAGTTCAGTAACTATGGCTACACCTTC. Translating gives CASSLGQFSNYGYTF.

The chain has TRBV7-3 and TRBJ2-1; D is possibly TRBD1 (6 bases). The V gene lost 5 bases and the J gene lost 10 bases, with 9 bases spanning the gap. The CDR3 has 11 amino acids. Looked up from germline, CDR1 is SGHTA and CDR2 is FQGTGA. In DNA, the CDR3 is TGTGCCAGCAGCCTCGGGACAGAGCAGTTCTTC. This sequence encodes CASSLGTEQFF. The complete variable domain, with remaining parts taken from reference TRBV7-3 and TRBJ2-1, reads GAGVSQTPSNKVTEKGKYVELRCDPISGHTALYWYRQSLGQGPEFLIYFQGTGAADDSGLPNDRFFAVRPEGSVSTLKIQRTERGDSAVYLCASSLGTEQFFGPGTRLTVL.

V is TRBV6-2 or TRBV6-3 and J is TRBJ2-7, with TRBD1 identical over 9 bases. Trimming at V came to 2 bases and at J to 6 bases, leaving 17 bases not matched to a gene. Looked up from germline, CDR1 is MNHEY and CDR2 is SVGEGT. This CDR3 is 18 amino acids long. CDR3 DNA sequence: TGTGCCAGCAGTTACCGGTATGGCAGACCGGGACAGGGATCCGAGCAGTACTTC. This translates into CASSYRYGRPGQGSEQYF.

This chain connects TRBV5-8 to TRBJ2-2, with 7 bases lining up with TRBD1. Looked up from germline, CDR1 is SGHTS and CDR2 is YDEGEE. CDR3 length: 15 residues. The junction had 3 bases not matched to a gene; V was cut back by 0 bases and J by 4 bases. CDR3 region: CASSLEGGGTGELFF. For the CDR3, the DNA is TGTGCCAGCAGCTTGGAAGGGGGCGGCACCGGGGAGCTGTTTTTT.

The chain carries TRBV6-1 and TRBJ2-7, with 14 nucleotides matching TRBD2. The trim removed 3 bases at V and 1 base at J, leaving 5 bases unmatched. The germline V gene encodes CDR1 MNHNS and CDR2 SASEGT. The CDR3 consists of 17 residues. CDR3 nucleotide sequence: TGTGCCAGCAGTGAGGGGGGACTAGCGGGGGTATCCTACGAGCAGTACTTC. This translates into CASSEGGLAGVSYEQYF.

This chain uses TRBV18 with TRBJ2-7, with 11 bases matching TRBD2. Trimming took 0 bases from V and 2 from J; bases not matched to a gene: 0. CDR1 is KGHSH and CDR2 is LQKENI in the germline V gene. This CDR3 has 15 residues. The CDR3 sequence: CASSPPTSGTYEQYF. CDR3 coding DNA: TGTGCCAGCTCACCACCGACTAGCGGGACCTACGAGCAGTACTTC.

The chain links TRBV3-1 (or the pseudogene TRBV3-2) to TRBJ1-2; D may be TRBD1 (6 bases). CDR1 is LGHDT and CDR2 is YNNKEL in the germline V gene (reference sequence). The CDR3 has 16 amino acids. V dropped 6 bases and J dropped 0 bases, with 17 bases sitting between them. The CDR3 protein is CASRPAQGLANYGYTF. CDR3 DNA: TGTGCCAGCAGACCAGCGCAGGGGTTAGCTAACTATGGCTACACCTTC.

The chain recombines TRBV5-1 with TRBJ1-2; D not resolved. V dropped 3 bases and J dropped 0 bases, with 12 bases sitting between them. CDR1 is SGHRS and CDR2 is YFSETQ in the germline V gene. This CDR3 region has 15 residues. CDR3 DNA sequence: TGCGCCAGCAGCTCCGAACACAGTGCTAACTATGGCTACACCTTC. It encodes CASSSEHSANYGYTF.

The V and J genes are TRBV9 and TRBJ1-2, with D perhaps TRBD1 (5 bases). Germline V lookup: CDR1 SGDLS, CDR2 YYNGEE. With 4 bases removed from V and 8 bases from J, the gap between germline ends came to 21 bases. CDR3 size: 15 residues. CDR3 loop: CASSLLGGGLFGYTF. The CDR3 region has the DNA TGTGCCAGCAGCCTCCTCGGTGGGGGACTGTTCGGCTACACCTTC. The variable domain in full, with the rest retrieved from reference TRBV9 and TRBJ1-2, is DSGVTQTPKHLITATGQRVTLRCSPRSGDLSVYWYQQSLDQGLQFLIQYYNGEERAKGNILERFSAQQFPDLHSELNLSSLELGDSALYFCASSLLGGGLFGYTFGSGTRLTVV.

The genes are TRBV7-8 and TRBJ2-7; a possible D gene is TRBD1 (5 bases). V lost 1 base to trimming and J lost 3 bases, with 16 bases between them. Germline lookup yields CDR1 SGHVS and CDR2 FQNEAQ. CDR3 length: 16 amino acids. DNA of the CDR3: TGTGCCAGCAGCTTAGGCCCCTCGCCAGGGCGCTACGAGCAGTACTTC. Its protein is CASSLGPSPGRYEQYF.

The V gene is TRBV29-1, the J gene TRBJ2-7, with TRBD2 identical over 14 bases. The CDR3 has 21 amino acids. Trimming cost V 0 bases and J 0 bases; bases outside gene matches: 16. CDR1 SQVTM and CDR2 ANQGSEA come from the germline V gene. The CDR3 region is CSVEDLGRPTSGRVTSYEQYF. In DNA, the CDR3 is TGCAGCGTTGAAGATCTAGGCAGGCCGACTAGCGGGAGGGTAACCTCCTACGAGCAGTACTTC.

This clone is a singleton in its sample. The genes are TRBV5-1 and TRBJ2-7; 7 positions agree with TRBD1. Germline assignment: CDR1 SGHRS and CDR2 YFSETQ. The trim removed 3 bases at V and 4 bases at J, leaving 13 bases unmatched. This CDR3 spans 16 amino acids. CDR3 in DNA: TGCGCCAGCAGCTCGAGGGGCCGACAGGGAGTTTACGAGCAGTACTTC. Its protein is CASSSRGRQGVYEQYF.